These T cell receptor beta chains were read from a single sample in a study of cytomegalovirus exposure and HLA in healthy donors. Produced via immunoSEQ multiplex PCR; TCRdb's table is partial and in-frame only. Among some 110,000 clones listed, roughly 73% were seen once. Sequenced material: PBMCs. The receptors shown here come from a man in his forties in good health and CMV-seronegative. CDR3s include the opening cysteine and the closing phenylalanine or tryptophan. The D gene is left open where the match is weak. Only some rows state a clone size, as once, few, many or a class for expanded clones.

cdr3_aa: CASSGGQFMNTEAFF
cdr3_nt: TGTGCCAGCAGCGGGGGACAGTTCATGAACACTGAAGCTTTCTTT
cdr3_length: 15
v_call: TRBV9
j_call: TRBJ1-1
clone_size: NA
d_call: TRBD1

cdr3_aa: CASRGTVLQYNEQFF
cdr3_nt: TGTGCCAGCAGGGGGACAGTACTACAATACAATGAGCAGTTCTTC
cdr3_length: 15
v_call: TRBV6-4
j_call: TRBJ2-1
clone_size: NA
d_call: TRBD1

cdr3_aa: CASSPRQGAPYEQYF
cdr3_nt: TGTGCCAGCTCACCCCGTCAGGGGGCCCCCTACGAGCAGTACTTC
cdr3_length: 15
v_call: TRBV18
j_call: TRBJ2-7
clone_size: NA
d_call: TRBD1

cdr3_aa: CASSLRTGGTGELFF
cdr3_nt: TGTGCCAGCAGCTTGAGGACAGGGGGCACCGGGGAGCTGTTTTTT
cdr3_length: 15
v_call: TRBV7-9
j_call: TRBJ2-2
clone_size: NA
d_call: TRBD1

cdr3_aa: CASTPGQVYEQYF
cdr3_nt: TGTGCCAGCACGCCAGGACAGGTCTACGAGCAGTACTTC
cdr3_length: 13
v_call: TRBV6-1
j_call: TRBJ2-7
clone_size: few
d_call: TRBD1

cdr3_aa: CASSVGGTGGSEQYF
cdr3_nt: TGTGCCAGCAGCGTAGGAGGGACAGGGGGCTCCGAGCAGTACTTC
cdr3_length: 15
v_call: TRBV9
j_call: TRBJ2-7
clone_size: once
d_call: TRBD1

cdr3_aa: CASSAIQGPPYF
cdr3_nt: TGTGCCAGCAGTGCCATACAGGGCCCCCCGTACTTC
cdr3_length: 12
v_call: TRBV6-1
j_call: TRBJ2-5
clone_size: once
d_call: NA

cdr3_aa: CASSLGPSTDTQYF
cdr3_nt: TGCGCCAGCAGCTTGGGTCCGAGCACAGATACGCAGTATTTT
cdr3_length: 14
v_call: TRBV5-1
j_call: TRBJ2-3
clone_size: NA
d_call: NA

cdr3_aa: CASSPQGQGNYGYTF
cdr3_nt: TGTGCCAGTAGTCCGCAGGGACAGGGCAACTATGGCTACACCTTC
cdr3_length: 15
v_call: TRBV19
j_call: TRBJ1-2
clone_size: NA
d_call: TRBD1

cdr3_aa: CASRRSEGTEAFF
cdr3_nt: TGTGCCAGCCGACGGTCGGAGGGCACTGAAGCTTTCTTT
cdr3_length: 13
v_call: TRBV2
j_call: TRBJ1-1
clone_size: NA
d_call: NA

cdr3_aa: CASRDEGLDYGYTF
cdr3_nt: TGTGCCAGCAGAGATGAGGGTCTCGACTATGGCTACACCTTC
cdr3_length: 14
v_call: TRBV5-6
j_call: TRBJ1-2
clone_size: NA
d_call: NA

cdr3_aa: CASSQGEGLNEQFF
cdr3_nt: TGCGCCAGCAGCCAAGGCGAGGGCCTCAATGAGCAGTTCTTC
cdr3_length: 14
v_call: TRBV4-1
j_call: TRBJ2-1
clone_size: NA
d_call: NA